Shown below are 10 T cell receptor beta chains from a single sample sequenced in a study of T cell responses to AZD1222 COVID-19 vaccine. Assay: immunoSEQ multiplex PCR; the TCRdb copy retains only in-frame clones and omits some. The repertoire holds some 120,000 clones, with roughly 93% as singletons. The starting material was peripheral blood, obtained on day 0 of AZD1222 vaccination. Receptor source: an adult in good health.

The chain is built from TRBV6-6 and TRBJ1-2, with D perhaps matching TRBD1 (6 bases). The CDR3 length is 14 residues. Germline CDR1 and CDR2: MNHNY and SVGAGI (reference sequence). V lost 4 bases, J lost 0 bases, and 9 bases lay in between. CDR3 nucleotides: TGTGCCAGCAGTTGGGACACCCCTAACTATGGCTACACCTTC. Its protein is CASSWDTPNYGYTF.

The chain is built from TRBV5-5 and TRBJ2-1; 8 bases fit TRBD1. The CDR3 is made up of 18 amino acids. Germline loops: CDR1 SGHKS, CDR2 YYEKEE (reference sequence). V was pared by 2 bases and J by 2 bases, with 12 bases of the junction left unmatched. The DNA for the CDR3 is TGTGCCAGCAGCTTCCAGGGCAGGGGGCTGTTCACCTACAATGAGCAGTTCTTC. This codes for CASSFQGRGLFTYNEQFF.

The chain links TRBV20-1 to TRBJ1-5; possibly TRBD1 for D (6 bases). Germline lookup yields CDR1 DFQATT and CDR2 SNEGSKA (reference sequence). Between the trimmed V and J ends, which lost 3 bases and 5 bases, there was a span of 11 bases. The CDR3 sequence is 13 residues long. The CDR3 DNA reads as TGCAGTGCTAGTTTGTCAGGGGATCAGCCCCAGCATTTT. Translated, it gives CSASLSGDQPQHF.

The rearrangement links TRBV12-1 to TRBJ1-5. TRBV12-1 is a known pseudogene. The CDR3 runs to 16 residues. The CDR3: CASSFVSPYSNQPQHF. The CDR3 nucleotides are TGTGCCAGCAGCTTCGTATCGCCTTATAGCAATCAGCCCCAGCATTTT.

This sequence joins TRBV5-5 and TRBJ1-2; TRBD1 might be the D (6 bases). CDR3 size: 15 residues. V was trimmed by 4 bases and J by 0 bases, leaving 13 bases between them. The germline CDR1 and CDR2 sequences are SGHKS and YYEKEE (reference sequence). This chain's CDR3 is CASSLGTTANYGYTF. The CDR3 coding sequence is TGTGCCAGCAGCCTAGGGACAACAGCTAACTATGGCTACACCTTC.

The table lists this clone with a count of one. The chain has TRBV3-1 (or the pseudogene TRBV3-2) and TRBJ2-5; D might be TRBD1 or TRBD2, each matching 5 bases. The germline V gene has CDR1 LGHDT and CDR2 YNNKEL (reference sequence). The CDR3 has 15 amino acids. V lost 3 bases to trimming and J lost 5 bases, with 16 bases between them. The CDR3 sequence is CASSHRLGDGETQYF. For the CDR3, the DNA is TGTGCCAGCAGCCATCGGCTAGGGGACGGGGAGACCCAGTACTTC.

This chain uses TRBV6-5 with TRBJ1-1; 11 bases fit TRBD1. V lost 11 bases and J lost 5; bases outside the gene matches: 4. Germline CDR1 and CDR2: MNHEY and SVGAGI. CDR3 length equals 12 residues. CDR3 protein: CAVGQGATEAFF. The CDR3 region has the DNA TGTGCCGTCGGACAGGGGGCGACTGAAGCTTTCTTT.

This chain connects TRBV2 to TRBJ1-5, with 10 bases matching TRBD1. The CDR3 contains 15 residues. Trimming removed 5 bases from V and 1 base from J; junction bases left unmatched: 2. Per the germline V gene, CDR1 is SNHLY and CDR2 is FYNNEI. As DNA, the CDR3 is TGTGCCAGCAGTTTGACAGGGGGCAGCAATCAGCCCCAGCATTTT. Translated: CASSLTGGSNQPQHF.

J is TRBJ1-2 and V is TRBV4-1; 11 bases map to TRBD1. Per the germline V gene, CDR1 is MGHRA and CDR2 is YSYEKL. The CDR3 length is 15 residues. V lost 4 bases and J lost 0; bases outside the gene matches: 1. The CDR3 DNA sequence: TGCGCCAGCAGCCGGGGACAGGGGGCTAACTATGGCTACACCTTC. It encodes CASSRGQGANYGYTF.

This clone was recorded only once. The CDR3 loop is CASSYTGLGGRGYTF. In nucleotides, the CDR3 is TGTGCCAGCAGTTACACAGGTCTCGGCGGTCGCGGCTACACCTTC. This chain links TRBV6-5 with TRBJ1-2; a weak D match, TRBD1 (5 bases). The V gene's germline CDR1 is MNHEY and CDR2 SVGAGI. Trimming took off 2 bases at V and 8 bases at J, with 18 bases between the two ends. This CDR3 is 15 amino acids long.